The 26 T cell receptor beta chains given below trace back to one sample, sequenced in a study of response to subunit inactivated influenza vaccine. TCRdb reprocessed the RT-PCR reads via MiXCR and lists one record per CDR3 protein. There are about half a million distinct CDR3 sequences in the sample; around 8% occur only once, and approximately 13% lies in the top ten. Sequences were derived from PBMCs from blood, sampled around 2 years after vaccination. The source of these receptors is a man aged 50 to 69 who received an inactivated influenza vaccine.

This chain links TRBV20-1 with TRBJ1-5; no reliable D call. V was shortened by 3 bases and J by 6 bases, with 9 bases between the two germline ends. This CDR3 comprises 12 residues. Germline V gene data show CDR1 as DFQATT and CDR2 as SNEGSKA (reference sequence). Here the CDR3 reads CSARSLTQPQHF. The DNA for the CDR3 is TGCAGTGCTAGGTCCCTGACTCAGCCCCAGCATTTT.

This clonotype appeared a few times. V and J are TRBV29-1 and TRBJ1-4; D possibly corresponds to TRBD1 (5 bases). Trimming removed 6 bases from V and 8 bases from J, with 19 bases in between. CDR3 length: 14 amino acids. Germline V gene lookup returns CDR1 SQVTM and CDR2 ANQGSEA. CDR3 loop: CSVRGQGKGEKLFF. The CDR3 nucleotides are TGCAGCGTCCGGGGCCAGGGCAAAGGGGAAAAACTGTTTTTT.

This clonotype occurred many times. The rearrangement joins TRBV29-1 to TRBJ1-1; D not certain. The germline V gene has CDR1 SQVTM and CDR2 ANQGSEA. Trimming removed 6 bases from V and 2 bases from J, with 13 bases in between. CDR3 size: 13 residues. As DNA, the CDR3 is TGCAGCGTGGCACCCGGACCCAACACTGAAGCTTTCTTT. Protein sequence: CSVAPGPNTEAFF. Full variable domain (remainder filled in from reference TRBV29-1 and TRBJ1-1): SAVISQKPSRDICQRGTSLTIQCQVDSQVTMMFWYRQQPGQSLTLIATANQGSEATYESGFVIDKFPISRPNLTFSTLTVSNMSPEDSSIYLCSVAPGPNTEAFFGQGTRLTVV.

This clonotype appeared a few times. The rearrangement links TRBV19 to TRBJ2-4; 7 bases match TRBD1. Trimming cost V 3 bases and J 2 bases; bases outside gene matches: 4. The CDR3 is 15 residues long. From germline, CDR1 is LNHDA and CDR2 SQIVND (reference sequence). The CDR3 nucleotides read TGTGCCAGTAGTATGTCACAGGGGTCCAAAAACATTCAGTACTTC. It codes for CASSMSQGSKNIQYF.

This chain connects TRBV3-1 to TRBJ2-3; D is undetermined. The V end was cut by 3 bases, the J end by 4 bases, with 5 bases between. Germline loops: CDR1 LGHDT, CDR2 YNNKEL (reference sequence). CDR3 length equals 12 residues. CDR3 DNA: TGTGCCAGCAGCCAGTGGCCAGATACGCAGTATTTT. Protein product: CASSQWPDTQYF.

This clonotype was found many times. Because it lacks the conserved phenylalanine or tryptophan at the end, this CDR3 is likely a read error. The chain links TRBV6-5 to TRBJ1-3, with TRBD1 matching 8 bases. This CDR3 is 17 amino acids long. Germline-derived CDR1 and CDR2 are MNHEY and SVGAGI. The J segment lost 0 bases and the V segment lost 4 bases, leaving 8 bases of the junction unmatched. CDR3 region: CASSFGTGIFSGNTIYI. The CDR3 DNA is TGTGCCAGCAGTTTCGGGACAGGCATATTCTCTGGAAACACCATATATATT.

V gene TRBV27 combines with J gene TRBJ2-1, with TRBD2 matching 12 bases. V dropped 5 bases and J dropped 8; count of bases not matched to a gene: 7. The CDR3 sequence is 15 residues long. The germline V gene has CDR1 MNHEY and CDR2 SMNVEV (reference sequence). For the CDR3, the DNA is TGTGCCAGCAGTCCCTCTAGCGGGAGGGGTGATGAGCAGTTCTTC. Translating gives CASSPSSGRGDEQFF.

The table lists this clonotype with a few counts. The rearrangement links TRBV6-5 to TRBJ1-6; D is unclear. Germline CDR1 and CDR2: MNHEY and SVGAGI. Trimming stripped 0 bases from V and 6 bases from J, with 15 bases between. The CDR3 has 17 amino acids. CDR3 in amino acids: CASSYSFSRIGNSPLHF. The CDR3 nucleotides are TGTGCCAGCAGTTACTCGTTCAGTCGGATCGGTAATTCACCCCTCCACTTT.

This clonotype has just a few counts. This chain uses TRBV4-3 with TRBJ1-2; no clear D. Looked up from germline, CDR1 is LGHNA and CDR2 is YSLEER. Trimming cost V 0 bases and J 5 bases, with 7 bases left between them. This CDR3 comprises 13 residues. Here the CDR3 DNA reads TGCGCCAGCAGCCAAGATGCAAGATATGGCTACACCTTC. Translation gives CASSQDARYGYTF.

The rearrangement joins TRBV2 to TRBJ2-6; 8 bases agree with TRBD1. The J segment lost 1 base and the V segment lost 3 bases, leaving 11 bases of the junction unmatched. Germline CDR1 and CDR2: SNHLY and FYNNEI. This CDR3 region has 19 residues. The CDR3 spells CASSDRQGARLSGANVLTF. The CDR3 DNA reads as TGTGCCAGCAGTGACAGGCAGGGGGCCAGGTTATCTGGGGCCAACGTCCTGACTTTC.

In its sample, this clonotype was seen many times. The V and J genes are TRBV12-3 or TRBV12-4 and TRBJ2-2; no definite D call. There are 12 residues in the CDR3. V gave up 6 bases and J gave up 3 bases, with 5 bases separating them. The CDR3 DNA reads as TGTGCCAGCAGGTTCGACACCGGGGAGCTGTTTTTT. This codes for CASRFDTGELFF.

The genes are TRBV20-1 and TRBJ1-2; D ambiguous. This CDR3 has 14 residues. The V and J ends lost 0 bases and 1 base respectively, with 9 bases between them. Looked up from germline, CDR1 is DFQATT and CDR2 is SNEGSKA (reference sequence). The CDR3 DNA follows: TGCAGTGCTAGAGATTTCGCTGATAACTATGGCTACACCTTC. It translates to CSARDFADNYGYTF.

This clonotype has a handful of counts. The rearrangement links TRBV7-2 to TRBJ2-2; D is unresolved. The CDR3 consists of 14 residues. Germline V CDR1 and CDR2: SGHTA, FQGNSA. Trimming cost V 8 bases and J 4 bases, with 14 bases left between them. The CDR3 protein is CASAVWPATGELFF. CDR3 sequence (DNA): TGTGCCAGCGCAGTTTGGCCAGCCACCGGGGAGCTGTTTTTT.

This clonotype showed up just a few times. The chain has TRBV5-1 and TRBJ2-2, with D possibly matching TRBD1 (5 bases). Germline values: CDR1 SGHRS, CDR2 YFSETQ. V lost 0 bases and J 6 bases, leaving 9 bases between the germline ends. CDR3 length: 14 residues. CDR3 region: CASSLAPGSGELFF. The CDR3 coding sequence is TGCGCCAGCAGCTTGGCTCCAGGGTCCGGGGAGCTGTTTTTT.

This clonotype was detected many times. The rearrangement links TRBV12-3 or TRBV12-4 to TRBJ2-3; TRBD2 matches at 9 bases. CDR3 length: 17 residues. V dropped 0 bases and J dropped 4; count of bases not matched to a gene: 8. The CDR3 is CASSLAPSSGSADTQYF. CDR3 nucleotides: TGTGCCAGCAGTTTAGCCCCGAGTAGCGGGAGTGCAGATACGCAGTATTTT.

This clonotype was counted ten times or more. The rearrangement uses TRBV5-1 and TRBJ2-5; 13 bases agree with TRBD2. The germline gives CDR1 SGHRS, CDR2 YFSETQ. There are 16 residues in the CDR3. V shed 3 bases, J shed 5 bases, and the junction held 7 bases outside the gene matches. The CDR3 DNA reads as TGCGCCAGCAGCTGGACTAGCGGGAGAGGAGGGGAGACCCAGTACTTC. Protein product: CASSWTSGRGGETQYF.

The DNA for the CDR3 is TGTGCCAGCAGCAAAGACTTAGCGGGGAGCGAAACAGATACGCAGTATTTT. Translating it yields CASSKDLAGSETDTQYF. The chain joins TRBV21-1 to TRBJ2-3; the D call in the table, TRBD2, was not verified against the DNA. TRBV21-1 is noted as a pseudogene. This CDR3 contains 17 residues.

The sample holds a few counts of this clonotype. The chain uses TRBV13 and TRBJ1-5; D might be TRBD1 (5 bases). There are 14 residues in the CDR3. The V gene's germline CDR1 is PRHDT and CDR2 FYEKMQ (reference sequence). The germline V and J ends were trimmed by 5 bases and 9 bases, with 17 bases remaining between them. This chain's CDR3 is CASSTRDREGPQHF. The CDR3 coding sequence is TGTGCCAGCAGCACCCGGGACCGTGAAGGGCCCCAGCATTTT.

This clonotype was found many times. This chain joins TRBV24-1 and TRBJ2-3; the match to TRBD1 covers 8 bases. The CDR3 length is 18 residues. Germline V gene data show CDR1 as KGHDR and CDR2 as SFDVKD. J lost 4 bases, V lost 4 bases, and 15 bases had no gene match. The CDR3 here is CATSDHTRQGRKADTQYF. The CDR3, as DNA: TGTGCCACCAGTGACCATACACGACAGGGGCGAAAGGCAGATACGCAGTATTTT.

There are a few counts of this clonotype. The J gene is TRBJ2-1, the V gene TRBV19, with 13 bases identical to TRBD2. Germline V lookup: CDR1 LNHDA, CDR2 SQIVND (reference sequence). CDR3 size: 14 residues. V gave up 4 bases and J gave up 9 bases; unmatched junction bases: 3. DNA of the CDR3: TGTGCCAGTAGTAAACTAGCGGGAGGGTTTGAGCAGTTCTTC. Translated, it gives CASSKLAGGFEQFF.

This chain joins TRBV25-1 and TRBJ2-2; the match to TRBD2 covers 9 bases. From germline, CDR1 is MGHDK and CDR2 SYGVNS. V trimming: 4 bases; J trimming: 3 bases; junction bases outside the gene matches: 9. The CDR3 runs 17 residues. The CDR3 here is CASSGGGGEVYTGELFF. CDR3 nucleotide sequence: TGTGCCAGCAGTGGCGGCGGGGGGGAAGTTTACACCGGGGAGCTGTTTTTT.

This clonotype was observed a handful of times. V gene TRBV5-1 combines with J gene TRBJ2-5, with TRBD1 as a possible D gene (5 bases). V lost 1 base to trimming and J lost 3 bases, with 13 bases between them. Germline V lookup: CDR1 SGHRS, CDR2 YFSETQ. CDR3 length: 15 amino acids. CDR3 loop: CASSLTGHIEETQYF. CDR3 nucleotide sequence: TGCGCCAGCAGCTTGACAGGACACATAGAAGAGACCCAGTACTTC.

This clonotype has ten or more counts. This may come from a read error, since a much larger clone is one base off. CDR3 protein: CAISGSTDTQYF. In DNA form, the CDR3 reads TGTGCCATCAGTGGGAGCACAGATACGCAGTATTTT. V and J are TRBV10-3 and TRBJ2-3, with D uncertain. The CDR3 is 12 residues long. CDR1 is ENHRY, CDR2 SYGVKD, per germline. Between the trimmed V and J ends, which lost 4 bases and 0 bases, there was a span of 2 bases.

This clonotype appeared a few times. The V gene is TRBV12-3 or TRBV12-4, the J gene TRBJ1-2; 9 bases are shared with TRBD1. J gave up 7 bases and V 4 bases, and 10 bases lay outside the gene matches. The CDR3 has 15 residues. CDR3 nucleotides: TGTGCCAGCAGTTCAAACAGGGGGCTAGATTCTGGCTACACCTTC. The encoded protein is CASSSNRGLDSGYTF.

DNA for the CDR3: TGTGCCAGCAGGGACAGGGTGCGCCGGTATGGCTACACCTTC. It codes for CASRDRVRRYGYTF. V usage is TRBV3-1 and J usage is TRBJ1-2; 8 positions agree with TRBD1. CDR1 LGHDT and CDR2 YNNKEL come from the germline V gene (reference sequence). The CDR3 sequence is 14 residues long. Germline trimming cut 6 bases from V and 5 bases from J; bases unmatched to any gene: 8.

V usage is TRBV28 and J usage is TRBJ2-2; TRBD1 matches at 10 bases. The J segment lost 5 bases and the V segment lost 5 bases, leaving 5 bases of the junction unmatched. The CDR3 length is 15 residues. Germline CDR1 MDHEN, CDR2 SYDVKM. The CDR3 nucleotides are TGTGCCAGCAGTCGACAGGGGGCAGGAACCGGGGAGCTGTTTTTT. Its protein is CASSRQGAGTGELFF.